The present entry profiles one T cell receptor (beta chain) with its context. The antigen is unknown. The validation cohort, a group of more than 95 subjects, included the donors and was separate from the roughly 700-subject first cohort. The germline V gene encodes CDR1 LGHNA and CDR2 YSLEER. Unmatched junction bases numbered 7, after V lost 4 bases and J lost 5 bases. CDR3 size: 15 residues. The record originates from a study of cytomegalovirus exposure and HLA in healthy donors. Study-wide context: Both the approximately 120 validation repertoires and the roughly 640 first-cohort repertoires used the same platform, as reported by a later analysis. Whole-study results and caveats: The authors confirmed in vitro that a few CMV-associated chains were specific for CMV antigens. Despite most TCR sequences being rare, some public TCRs occurred in many donors.

Assay: immunoSEQ multiplex PCR; the TCRdb copy retains only in-frame clones and omits some. The sample lists 250,000 to 400,000 clones, approximately 91% occurring once. The receptor was isolated from a man younger than 45 in good health and CMV-seronegative. Material: PBMCs. The rearrangement links TRBV4-3 to TRBJ2-1, with 8 positions matching TRBD2. This CDR3 reads CASSLGRGGDNEQFF. The CDR3, as DNA: TGCGCCAGCAGCCTTGGCCGGGGGGGAGACAATGAGCAGTTCTTC.